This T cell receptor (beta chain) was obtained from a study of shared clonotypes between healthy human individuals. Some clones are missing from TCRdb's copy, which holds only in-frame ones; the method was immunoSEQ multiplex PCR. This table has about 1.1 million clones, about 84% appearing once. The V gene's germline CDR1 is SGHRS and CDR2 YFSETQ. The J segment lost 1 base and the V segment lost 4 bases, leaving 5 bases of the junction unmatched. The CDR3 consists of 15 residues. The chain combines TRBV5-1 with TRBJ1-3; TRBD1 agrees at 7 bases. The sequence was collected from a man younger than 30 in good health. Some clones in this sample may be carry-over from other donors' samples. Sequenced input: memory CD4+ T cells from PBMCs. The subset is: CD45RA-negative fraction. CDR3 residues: CASSVDRASGNTIYF. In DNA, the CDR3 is TGCGCCAGCAGCGTCGACAGGGCATCTGGAAACACCATATATTTT.